The clone carrying this TCR beta chain was seen a few times. What it recognizes is unknown. Primers: 60 Vbeta forward and 13 Jbeta reverse. Sequencing was performed with immunoSEQ multiplex PCR; in TCRdb, only in-frame clones are kept and a portion is missing. The top ten hold roughly 2.4% of the sample, which has about 140,000 clones, approximately 80% seen once. The sample originates from a study of cytomegalovirus exposure and HLA in healthy donors. Study-wide results and caveats: There were reportedly fewer N-insertions in an Asian-associated ancestry cluster than the approximately 700-donor mean, in a later analysis.

Germline assignment: CDR1 LGHNA and CDR2 YSLEER. There are 15 residues in the CDR3. J gave up 5 bases and V 5 bases, and 8 bases lay outside the gene matches. The genes are TRBV4-3 and TRBJ2-1; 8 nucleotides match TRBD2. What was sequenced was PBMCs. The clonotype comes from a woman aged 18 to 35 in good health and CMV-seropositive. CDR3 sequence reads: CASSMEAGVNNEQFF. DNA of the CDR3: TGCGCCAGCAGCATGGAAGCGGGGGTTAACAATGAGCAGTTCTTC.